Listed below are T cell receptor beta chains from one sample, sequenced in a study of blood T cell repertoires in COVID-19. Sequencing was performed with immunoSEQ multiplex PCR; in TCRdb, only in-frame clones are kept and a portion is missing. In the table there are about 97,000 clones, around nine tenths of which are singletons. Specimen: peripheral blood. Receptor source: a human donor in a cohort sampled during active COVID-19. The CDR3 runs from the conserved cysteine through the conserved F or W. D genes are given only for firm matches. The listing skips clone size in some rows; elsewhere it reads once, few, many or a size class.

J gene | V gene | clone size | D gene | CDR3 protein | CDR3 DNA
TRBJ1-1 | TRBV5-1 | NA | NA | CASGSRASGTEAFF | TGCGCCAGCGGAAGCCGGGCCTCGGGGACTGAAGCTTTCTTT
TRBJ1-1 | TRBV5-4 | NA | TRBD1 | CASSLAGGANTEAFF | TGTGCCAGCAGCCTGGCAGGGGGTGCGAACACTGAAGCTTTCTTT
TRBJ2-2 | TRBV9 | NA | TRBD2 | CASSPRTSRGTGELFF | TGTGCCAGCAGCCCGCGGACTAGCCGGGGGACCGGGGAGCTGTTTTTT
TRBJ2-3 | TRBV6-5 | NA | NA | CASRRVQGRTDTQYF | TGTGCCAGCAGGCGCGTACAGGGTCGCACAGATACGCAGTATTTT
TRBJ2-2 | TRBV15 | NA | NA | CATSRGAGDTGELFF | TGTGCCACCAGCAGGGGTGCGGGTGACACCGGGGAGCTGTTTTTT
TRBJ2-3 | TRBV10-1 | NA | TRBD2 | CATAGGVTDTQYF | TGCGCCACAGCGGGGGGGGTAACAGATACGCAGTATTTT
TRBJ2-2 | TRBV6-6 | once | TRBD2 | CASIAGGLTNTGELFF | TGTGCCTCCATAGCGGGGGGGCTAACGAACACCGGGGAGCTGTTTTTT
TRBJ2-7 | TRBV5-1 | NA | TRBD1 | CASSQGQGSGEQYF | TGCGCCAGCAGCCAGGGACAGGGCTCTGGCGAGCAGTACTTC
TRBJ2-3 | TRBV3-1/TRBV3-2 | NA | NA | CASSRVSTDTQYF | TGTGCCAGCAGCCGAGTTTCCACAGATACGCAGTATTTT
TRBJ2-7 | TRBV7-2 | NA | NA | CASSFSLLYEQYF | TGTGCCAGCAGCTTCAGTCTTCTCTACGAGCAGTACTTC
TRBJ1-4 | TRBV19 | NA | TRBD1 | CASTERTGVGEKLFF | TGTGCCAGTACTGAAAGGACAGGGGTCGGAGAAAAACTGTTTTTT
TRBJ1-2 | TRBV5-6 | NA | TRBD1 | CASSPGTDYHYGYTF | TGTGCCAGCAGCCCCGGGACAGACTACCACTATGGCTACACCTTC
TRBJ1-1 | TRBV29-1 | NA | NA | CSARVLGNTEAFF | TGCAGCGCCAGGGTCTTGGGAAACACTGAAGCTTTCTTT
TRBJ2-7 | TRBV27 | NA | NA | CASSRGYEQYF | TGTGCCAGCAGCAGAGGGTACGAGCAGTACTTC
TRBJ2-1 | TRBV5-1 | NA | NA | CASSLAQAPNEQFF | TGCGCCAGCAGCTTGGCGCAGGCCCCCAATGAGCAGTTCTTC
TRBJ2-3 | TRBV7-3 | once | TRBD1 | CASSDRGNPTDTQYF | TGTGCCAGCAGTGACAGGGGGAACCCCACAGATACGCAGTATTTT
TRBJ1-4 | TRBV6-5 | NA | TRBD1 | CASNGRDRVGEKLFF | TGTGCCAGCAATGGCCGGGACAGGGTGGGTGAAAAACTGTTTTTT
TRBJ1-1 | TRBV19 | once | NA | CASSPPPRNTEAFF | TGTGCCAGTAGTCCCCCCCCCAGGAACACTGAAGCTTTCTTT
TRBJ2-5 | TRBV5-1 | NA | TRBD1 | CASRGTAQETQYF | TGCGCCAGCCGTGGGACAGCCCAAGAGACCCAGTACTTC
TRBJ1-4 | TRBV5-1 | NA | NA | CASTQQGLNEKLFF | TGCGCCAGCACCCAACAGGGCTTAAATGAAAAACTGTTTTTT
TRBJ1-1 | TRBV11-2 | once | TRBD1 | CASVISGGIEAFF | TGTGCCAGCGTAATCTCAGGGGGCATTGAAGCTTTCTTT
TRBJ2-2 | TRBV10-3 | NA | TRBD2 | CAIRGTSGGPSTGELFF | TGTGCCATCAGAGGGACTAGCGGGGGCCCTAGCACCGGGGAGCTGTTTTTT
TRBJ1-3 | TRBV13 | NA | NA | CASSLLALSGNTIYF | TGTGCCAGCAGCCTCCTGGCCCTCTCTGGAAACACCATATATTTT
TRBJ1-2 | TRBV4-1 | NA | NA | CASSQEYRDYGYTF | TGCGCCAGCAGCCAAGAATACAGAGACTATGGCTACACCTTC
TRBJ1-6 | TRBV19 | few | TRBD1 | CASSITGQYNSPLHF | TGTGCCAGTAGTATAACGGGACAGTATAATTCACCCCTCCACTTT
TRBJ1-2 | TRBV2 | NA | NA | CASSEGTGPRRCGYTF | TGTGCCAGCAGTGAAGGAACAGGACCAAGACGTTGTGGCTACACCTTC
TRBJ1-2 | TRBV4-1 | NA | NA | CASSPYTGTGNYGYTF | TGCGCCAGCAGCCCGTATACAGGGACGGGGAACTATGGCTACACCTTC
TRBJ2-5 | TRBV6-6 | NA | TRBD2 | CASVKRGGLETQYF | TGTGCCAGCGTCAAGCGGGGGGGCCTTGAGACCCAGTACTTC
TRBJ2-7 | TRBV27 | NA | TRBD1 | CASSLRQGDYEQYF | TGTGCCAGCAGTTTAAGACAGGGGGACTACGAGCAGTACTTC
TRBJ1-1 | TRBV28 | NA | TRBD1 | CASSSPPGTGGLEAFF | TGTGCCAGCAGTTCCCCCCCCGGGACAGGGGGCCTTGAAGCTTTCTTT
TRBJ2-6 | TRBV7-6 | once | NA | CASSLAGGLSGANVLTF | TGTGCCAGCAGCTTAGCGGGAGGACTCTCTGGGGCCAACGTCCTGACTTTC
TRBJ2-7 | TRBV12-5 | once | TRBD1 | CASGLRGTEYYEQYF | TGTGCTAGTGGCTTGAGGGGGACAGAGTACTACGAGCAGTACTTC
TRBJ2-7 | TRBV5-6 | NA | NA | CASSLAGDIGDDYEQYF | TGTGCCAGCAGCTTGGCCGGGGACATTGGGGACGACTACGAGCAGTACTTC
TRBJ2-7 | TRBV3-1/TRBV3-2 | NA | NA | CASSQELGYSSSYEQYF | TGTGCCAGCAGCCAAGAGTTAGGATACAGTAGCTCCTACGAGCAGTACTTC
TRBJ1-5 | TRBV28 | NA | TRBD1 | CASSSGQGFQPQHF | TGTGCCAGCAGTTCGGGACAGGGATTTCAGCCCCAGCATTTT
TRBJ2-2 | TRBV12-5 | NA | TRBD2 | CASGPSGGLNTGELFF | TGTGCTAGTGGCCCAAGCGGGGGGCTAAACACCGGGGAGCTGTTTTTT
TRBJ1-2 | TRBV19 | NA | TRBD1 | CASSMIGQGVNYGYTF | TGTGCCAGTAGTATGATCGGACAGGGTGTAAACTATGGCTACACCTTC
TRBJ2-1 | TRBV18 | once | TRBD2 | CASSPLTSGSIHEQFF | TGTGCCAGCTCACCCCTGACTAGCGGGAGTATCCATGAGCAGTTCTTC
TRBJ2-3 | TRBV11-2 | NA | NA | CASNDRQTSTDTQYF | TGTGCCAGCAACGATCGACAGACTAGCACAGATACGCAGTATTTT
TRBJ1-2 | TRBV7-9 | NA | NA | CASSLGHRVHGYTF | TGTGCCAGCAGCTTAGGACACAGGGTCCATGGCTACACCTTC
TRBJ1-2 | TRBV19 | NA | NA | CATTGSGGLSGYTF | TGTGCCACCACGGGGTCGGGTGGTCTTAGTGGCTACACCTTC
TRBJ1-2 | TRBV15 | NA | NA | CATSRGFGGNHTF | TGTGCCACCAGCAGAGGGTTTGGGGGGAACCACACCTTC
TRBJ2-7 | TRBV6-1 | NA | NA | CASSEQGSYEQYF | TGTGCCAGCAGTGAGCAGGGCTCCTACGAGCAGTACTTC
TRBJ1-5 | TRBV19 | NA | TRBD1 | CASSKGTGGGNQPQHF | TGTGCCAGTAGTAAGGGTACAGGGGGGGGAAATCAGCCCCAGCATTTT
TRBJ2-7 | TRBV18 | NA | TRBD2 | CASSPLAGGRIDEQYF | TGTGCCAGCTCACCATTAGCGGGGGGGCGAATAGACGAGCAGTACTTC